Listed below are T cell receptor beta chains from one sample, sequenced in a study of early T cells in non-severe SARS-CoV-2 infection. TCRdb fed the 5' RACE reads into MiXCR, producing one record per CDR3 protein. Of 65,000 to 95,000 distinct CDR3 sequences in the sample, 16% were seen once. What was sequenced was whole blood. These receptors all come from an adult who was a healthcare worker with PCR-confirmed SARS-CoV-2 infection or an uninfected control (not recorded which). CDR3s include the opening cysteine and the closing phenylalanine or tryptophan. The D gene is left open where the match is weak. Size is stated for part of the rows, as once, few or many counts, or as a class when the clone is expanded.

V	J	D	size	CDR3	DNA
TRBV14	TRBJ2-1	TRBD1	-	CASRQWDRGRASEQFF	TGTGCCAGCAGACAATGGGACAGGGGGCGGGCGAGTGAGCAGTTCTTC
TRBV18	TRBJ1-2	TRBD1	-	CASSPPAGGYYGYTF	TGTGCCAGCTCACCACCGGCAGGGGGCTACTATGGCTACACCTTC
TRBV6-6	TRBJ1-1	-	many	CASSPTARLNTEAFF	TGTGCCAGCAGCCCTACGGCACGCCTCAACACTGAAGCTTTCTTT
TRBV18	TRBJ1-1	-	many	CASSPQGNTEAFF	TGTGCCAGCAGCCCCCAGGGGAACACTGAAGCTTTCTTT
TRBV28	TRBJ2-3	-	-	CASSTTITDTQYF	TGTGCCAGCTCGACTACAATCACAGATACGCAGTATTTT
TRBV7-9	TRBJ1-3	-	-	CASSALTGVGTIYF	TGTGCCAGCAGCGCCCTCACCGGGGTAGGCACCATATATTTT
TRBV7-2	TRBJ1-1	-	-	CASSLGPRGTEAFF	TGTGCCAGCAGCTTAGGTCCGAGGGGGACTGAAGCTTTCTTT
TRBV11-2	TRBJ2-1	-	-	CASSYQRPNNEQFF	TGTGCCAGCAGCTATCAACGACCAAACAATGAGCAGTTCTTC
TRBV28	TRBJ2-3	TRBD2	-	CASNIAGGAMDTQYF	TGTGCCAGCAACATAGCGGGGGGGGCCATGGATACGCAGTATTTT
TRBV4-1	TRBJ2-7	-	few	CAPAGVEYYEQYF	TGCGCTCCGGCAGGGGTGGAATACTACGAGCAGTACTTC
TRBV5-1	TRBJ2-6	TRBD2	few	CASSTIAGASSGANVLTF	TGCGCCAGCAGCACCATAGCGGGGGCCTCCTCTGGGGCCAACGTCCTGACTTTC
TRBV20-1	TRBJ1-5	TRBD1	many	CSAQRQGGNQPQHF	TGCAGTGCTCAGAGACAGGGGGGGAATCAGCCCCAGCATTTT
TRBV20-1	TRBJ2-1	TRBD2	few	CSASSPGLAGYNEQFF	TGCAGTGCTTCTTCTCCAGGACTAGCGGGGTACAATGAGCAGTTCTTC
TRBV20-1	TRBJ1-2	-	few	CSARDLGEGYTF	TGCAGTGCTAGAGATTTGGGGGAGGGCTACACCTTC
TRBV2	TRBJ2-1	TRBD2	-	CASSEALRGDDEQFF	TGTGCCAGCAGTGAAGCGCTTCGGGGGGACGATGAGCAGTTCTTC
TRBV12-3/TRBV12-4	TRBJ1-6	-	few	CACNDRGRSPLHF	TGTGCCTGCAACGATAGGGGCCGGTCACCCCTCCACTTT
TRBV6-6	TRBJ1-1	TRBD1	-	CASSTPTGGAENTEAFF	TGTGCCAGCAGTACCCCGACAGGGGGCGCAGAGAACACTGAAGCTTTCTTT
TRBV28	TRBJ2-1	-	few	CASSAIMNEQFF	TGTGCCAGCAGTGCCATAATGAATGAGCAGTTCTTC
TRBV28	TRBJ2-6	-	few	CASSPGLSSGANVLTF	TGTGCCAGCAGTCCTGGACTTTCCTCTGGGGCCAACGTCCTGACTTTC
TRBV15	TRBJ2-4	-	-	CATSPGVAKNIQYF	TGTGCCACCAGCCCCGGAGTAGCCAAAAACATTCAGTACTTC
TRBV3-1	TRBJ2-3	TRBD2	few	CASSQAGTITDTQYF	TGTGCCAGCAGCCAAGCCGGGACTATCACAGATACGCAGTATTTT
TRBV20-1	TRBJ2-7	TRBD2	-	CSALLAGAGGEQYF	TGCAGTGCTCTTCTAGCGGGAGCCGGGGGCGAGCAGTACTTC
TRBV20-1	TRBJ1-1	TRBD1	-	CSAPPLTGGRPNTEAFF	TGCAGTGCTCCGCCCCTGACAGGGGGAAGACCGAACACTGAAGCTTTCTTT
TRBV29-1	TRBJ1-1	-	-	CSVAGQAFF	TGCAGCGTTGCCGGACAGGCTTTCTTT
TRBV20-1	TRBJ1-5	-	many	CSARDRRHTGNQPQHF	TGCAGTGCTAGAGATCGGAGACACACAGGCAATCAGCCCCAGCATTTT
TRBV28	TRBJ1-5	TRBD1	few	CASSADRGANSNQPQHF	TGTGCCAGCAGTGCGGACAGGGGGGCAAATAGCAATCAGCCCCAGCATTTT
TRBV4-1	TRBJ1-1	-	-	CASSQDGQGKAFF	TGCGCCAGCAGCCAAGATGGTCAAGGGAAAGCTTTCTTT
TRBV7-8	TRBJ2-1	-	-	CASSPIELGEQFF	TGTGCCAGCAGCCCCATTGAGTTGGGTGAGCAGTTCTTC
TRBV7-9	TRBJ1-2	TRBD1	-	CASSSPLTGLIHSRDGYTF	TGTGCCAGCAGCTCACCATTGACAGGGCTTATCCACTCAAGGGATGGCTACACCTTC
TRBV12-5	TRBJ2-7	-	-	CATAWSGGAHEQYF	TGTGCCACTGCCTGGAGTGGGGGGGCCCACGAGCAGTACTTC
TRBV20-1	TRBJ2-7	TRBD2	few	CSARDATSGNYEQYF	TGCAGTGCTAGAGACGCGACTAGCGGGAACTACGAGCAGTACTTC
TRBV28	TRBJ1-5	-	-	CASKGPLGNQPQHF	TGTGCCAGCAAAGGTCCCCTGGGCAATCAGCCCCAGCATTTT
TRBV12-3/TRBV12-4	TRBJ2-7	-	medium-sized	CASTLGTSYEQYF	TGTGCCAGCACCTTGGGAACCTCCTACGAGCAGTACTTC
TRBV15	TRBJ2-7	-	many	CATSTPRVSFSYEQYF	TGTGCCACCAGCACCCCCCGGGTGAGCTTTTCCTACGAGCAGTACTTC
TRBV2	TRBJ1-5	TRBD1	-	CASTGRTGDQPQHF	TGTGCCAGCACCGGCCGGACAGGGGACCAGCCCCAGCATTTT
TRBV24-1	TRBJ2-2	TRBD2	-	CATSDPSAGGRTGELFF	TGTGCCACCAGTGACCCTAGTGCGGGGGGCCGGACCGGGGAGCTGTTTTTT
TRBV2	TRBJ2-7	-	few	CASRLNEQYF	TGTGCCAGCCGTTTAAACGAGCAGTACTTC
TRBV19	TRBJ2-1	-	many	CASSITRTYNEQFF	TGTGCCAGTAGTATAACTAGGACCTACAATGAGCAGTTCTTC
TRBV18	TRBJ2-1	-	-	CASSPGTSGNEQFF	TGTGCCAGCTCCCCAGGAACAAGTGGCAATGAGCAGTTCTTC
TRBV5-1	TRBJ2-2	TRBD2	-	CASSFPSGGLSNTGELFF	TGCGCCAGCAGCTTTCCGAGCGGGGGCCTTTCGAACACCGGGGAGCTGTTTTTT
TRBV5-1	TRBJ1-2	-	few	CASSLPGPTTGYTF	TGCGCCAGCAGCTTGCCGGGTCCTACTACCGGCTACACCTTC
TRBV9	TRBJ2-1	-	-	CASSADPSSYNEQFF	TGTGCCAGCAGCGCCGACCCAAGCTCCTACAATGAGCAGTTCTTC